This T cell receptor beta chain is drawn from a study of control samples from healthy donors and cancer patients. The V gene's germline CDR1 is LGHDT and CDR2 YNNKEL (reference sequence). V lost 2 bases, J lost 7 bases, and 13 bases stayed unmatched. The CDR3 loop spans 16 amino acids. Sequencing used immunoSEQ multiplex PCR; TCRdb keeps in-frame clones, though not all of them. The sample includes about 410,000 clones, 80% to 95% of them seen just once. The receptor was derived from a middle-aged man with head and neck cancer. V usage is TRBV3-1 (or the pseudogene TRBV3-2) and J usage is TRBJ2-7; 8 bases map to TRBD2. Sequenced material: PBMCs. The CDR3 region has the DNA TGTGCCAGCAGCCAATTGTCTAGCGGGTCCCCTAAGGAGCAGTACTTC. Translation: CASSQLSSGSPKEQYF.